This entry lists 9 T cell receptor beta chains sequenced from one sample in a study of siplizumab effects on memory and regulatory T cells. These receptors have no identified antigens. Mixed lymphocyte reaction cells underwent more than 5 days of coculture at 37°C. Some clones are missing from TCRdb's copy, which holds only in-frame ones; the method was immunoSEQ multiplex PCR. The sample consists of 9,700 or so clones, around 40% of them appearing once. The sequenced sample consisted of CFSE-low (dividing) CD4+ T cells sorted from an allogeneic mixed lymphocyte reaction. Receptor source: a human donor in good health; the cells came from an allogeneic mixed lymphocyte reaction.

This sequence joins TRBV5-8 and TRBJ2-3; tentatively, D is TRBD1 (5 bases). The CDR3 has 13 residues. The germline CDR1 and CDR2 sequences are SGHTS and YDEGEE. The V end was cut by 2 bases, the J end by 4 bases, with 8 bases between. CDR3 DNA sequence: TGTGCCAGCAGCTTAAGGGGTGCAGATACGCAGTATTTT. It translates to CASSLRGADTQYF.

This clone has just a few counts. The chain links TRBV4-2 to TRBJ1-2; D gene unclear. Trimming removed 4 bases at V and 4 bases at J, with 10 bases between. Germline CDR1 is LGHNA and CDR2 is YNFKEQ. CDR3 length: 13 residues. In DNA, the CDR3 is TGTGCCAGCAGCCCTACAGCCTCCTATGGCTACACCTTC. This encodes CASSPTASYGYTF.

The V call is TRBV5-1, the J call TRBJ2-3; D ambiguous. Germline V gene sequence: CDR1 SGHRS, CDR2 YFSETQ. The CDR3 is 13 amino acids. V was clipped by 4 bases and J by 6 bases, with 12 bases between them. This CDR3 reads CASSAGSWDTQYF. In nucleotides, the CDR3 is TGCGCCAGCAGCGCCGGTTCCTGGGATACGCAGTATTTT. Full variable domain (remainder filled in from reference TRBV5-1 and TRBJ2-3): KAGVTQTPRYLIKTRGQQVTLSCSPISGHRSVSWYQQTPGQGLQFLFEYFSETQRNKGNFPGRFSGRQFSNSRSEMNVSTLELGDSALYLCASSAGSWDTQYFGPGTRLTVL.

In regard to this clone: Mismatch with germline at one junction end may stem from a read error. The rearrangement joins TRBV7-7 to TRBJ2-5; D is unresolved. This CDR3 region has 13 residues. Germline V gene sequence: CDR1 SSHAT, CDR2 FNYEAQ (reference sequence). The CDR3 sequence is CASRKTEQETQYF. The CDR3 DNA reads TGTGCTAGCAGGAAAACAGAGCAAGAGACCCAGTACTTC. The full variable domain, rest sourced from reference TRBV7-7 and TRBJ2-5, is GAGVSQSPRYKVTKRGQDVTLRCDPISSHATLYWYQQALGQGPEFLTYFNYEAQPDKSGLPSDRFSAERPEGSISTLTIQRTEQRDSAMYRCASRKTEQETQYFGPGTRLLVL.

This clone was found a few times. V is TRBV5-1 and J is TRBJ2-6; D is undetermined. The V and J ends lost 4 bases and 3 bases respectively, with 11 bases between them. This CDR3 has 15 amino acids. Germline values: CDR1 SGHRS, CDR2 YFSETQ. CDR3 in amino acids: CASSVRLLGANVLTF. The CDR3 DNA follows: TGCGCCAGCAGCGTGAGGCTTCTTGGGGCCAACGTCCTGACTTTC.

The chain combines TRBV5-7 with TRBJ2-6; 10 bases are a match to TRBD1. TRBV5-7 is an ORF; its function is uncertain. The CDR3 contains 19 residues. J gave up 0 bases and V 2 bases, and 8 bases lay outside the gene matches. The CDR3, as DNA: TGTGCCAGCAGCTTCCGACTCCGGGACAGGGGCTCTGGGGCCAACGTCCTGACTTTC. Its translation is CASSFRLRDRGSGANVLTF.

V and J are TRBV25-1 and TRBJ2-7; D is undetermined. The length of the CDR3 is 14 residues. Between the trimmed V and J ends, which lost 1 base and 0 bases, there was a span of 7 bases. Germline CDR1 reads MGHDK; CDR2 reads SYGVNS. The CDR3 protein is CASSEFPSSYEQYF. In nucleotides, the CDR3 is TGTGCCAGCAGTGAATTCCCGAGCTCCTACGAGCAGTACTTC.

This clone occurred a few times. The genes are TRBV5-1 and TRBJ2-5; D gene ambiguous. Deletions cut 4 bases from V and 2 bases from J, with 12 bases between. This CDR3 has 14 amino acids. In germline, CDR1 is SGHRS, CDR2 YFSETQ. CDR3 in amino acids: CASSPIFLQETQYF. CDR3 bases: TGCGCCAGCAGCCCGATCTTCCTTCAAGAGACCCAGTACTTC.

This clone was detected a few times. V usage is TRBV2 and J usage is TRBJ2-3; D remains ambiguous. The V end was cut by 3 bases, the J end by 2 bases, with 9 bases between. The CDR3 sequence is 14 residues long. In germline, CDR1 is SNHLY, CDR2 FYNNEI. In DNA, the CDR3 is TGTGCCAGCAGTGAGGCGCGGTCCACAGATACGCAGTATTTT. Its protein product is CASSEARSTDTQYF.